This record looks at one T cell receptor beta chain sequence and its context. This entry is derived from a study of blood T cell repertoires in COVID-19. Study details: Acute and convalescent COVID-19 samples came from the United States, Italy and Spain. T cells, B-cell-depleted T cells, or PBMCs supplied cDNA or gDNA.

Per the study methods: For nucleated cells, counts were estimated from reference gene primer amplification. The assay was immunoSEQ multiplex PCR, and TCRdb's table has in-frame clones only and misses some. V and J calls and clone size are copied from that table; D and trimming were computed from the DNA. Of 62,000 or so clones listed, around 86% are singletons. The J segment lost 3 bases and the V segment lost 6 bases, leaving 10 bases of the junction unmatched. The CDR3 contains 15 residues. Germline V gene lookup returns CDR1 LGHDT and CDR2 YNNKEL (reference sequence). This chain uses TRBV3-1 (or the pseudogene TRBV3-2) with TRBJ1-1, with 7 bases lining up with TRBD1. This sequence was found in a woman in her sixties with acute or convalescent COVID-19. Sequences were obtained from peripheral blood. The CDR3 region is CASRLRQGRDTEAFF. The CDR3 DNA sequence: TGTGCCAGCAGGCTCAGACAGGGCCGAGACACTGAAGCTTTCTTT.